This T cell receptor (beta chain) derives from a study of low-dose radiotherapy and immunotherapy resistance in tumors. Study overall: A total of 13 Gy over 26 weeks was given to Cohort 2 as 1 Gy per fraction every two weeks. Administration of intravenous cyclophosphamide at 200 mg/m2 took place every two weeks, one day before radiation and immunotherapy.

Germline assignment: CDR1 MNHEY and CDR2 SVGEGT. The CDR3 contains 18 residues. With 5 bases clipped from V and 2 bases from J, the junction kept 15 bases outside the gene matches. Sample time point: after trial treatment. This sample's treatment: LDRT plus nivolumab, ipilimumab, low-dose cyclophosphamide and aspirin (RACIN trial). The treatment that donors received included nivolumab, ipilimumab, aspirin, low-dose cyclophosphamide and low-dose radiotherapy. Patients qualified if they had advanced solid tumors that lacked tumor-infiltrating lymphocytes. Gene-specific TRAV and TRBV primers were used for first-strand cDNA, covering alpha and beta chains. TCRs underwent approximately 20 PCR cycles of amplification with a constant-region primer and V-primer adapter. MiXCR was run by TCRdb on the reads, yielding one entry per CDR3 protein. The sample yields under 35,000 distinct CDR3 sequences, approximately 49% seen once.

By share, this clonotype ranks as medium-sized. V and J are TRBV6-2 or TRBV6-3 and TRBJ2-3, with 8 bases aligning to TRBD2. The TCR was taken from a male donor with gallbladder cancer. This sample comprised PBMCs, obtained after low-dose radiotherapy plus immunotherapy. This CDR3 reads CASSEIGGTGGPTDTQYF. The CDR3 nucleotides read TGTGCCAGCAGTGAAATAGGGGGGACGGGAGGGCCCACAGATACGCAGTATTTT.